In its sample, the clone carrying this TCR beta chain was seen once. This sample is part of a study of blood T cell repertoires in COVID-19. The germline V gene encodes CDR1 SGHNT and CDR2 YENEEA. With 1 base removed from V and 3 bases from J, the gap between germline ends came to 16 bases. CDR3 length: 17 residues. Some clones are missing from TCRdb's copy, which holds only in-frame ones; the method was immunoSEQ multiplex PCR. The sample includes about 220,000 clones, more than 65% seen only once; the top ten take approximately 2.4%. The chain carries TRBV11-3 and TRBJ2-1; D remains ambiguous. What was sequenced was peripheral blood. The receptor comes from a man aged 35-49 years who had recovered from COVID-19. CDR3 sequence: CASSLGQAAADYNEQFF. CDR3 bases: TGTGCCAGCAGCTTAGGCCAAGCAGCCGCGGACTACAATGAGCAGTTCTTC.